These T cell receptor beta chains were read from a single sample in a study of blood T cell repertoires in COVID-19. Sequenced by immunoSEQ multiplex PCR; TCRdb stores in-frame clones only, minus some. The repertoire includes over 200,000 clones, about nine tenths of them detected once, and 3.1% sits in the top ten. The sample taken for sequencing was PBMCs or T cells enriched from blood (not recorded which). All receptors derive from a woman in her forties or fifties in a cohort exposed to, infected with or recovered from COVID-19 (not recorded which). Each CDR3 is given with its conserved first and last residue. The order of the fields is D gene, CDR3 length, V gene, CDR3 protein. D genes are given only for firm matches.

d_gene: NA
len: 13
v_gene: TRBV13
CDR3aa: CASGAVMNTEAFF

d_gene: NA
len: 15
v_gene: TRBV5-1
CDR3aa: CASTWGLSSHYEQYF

d_gene: NA
len: 16
v_gene: TRBV10-3
CDR3aa: CAIREGPSSGANVLTF

d_gene: TRBD1
len: 15
v_gene: TRBV6-1
CDR3aa: CASSEMGTVNYGYTF

d_gene: NA
len: 13
v_gene: TRBV19
CDR3aa: CASSNRGNQPQHF

d_gene: TRBD1
len: 15
v_gene: TRBV6-4
CDR3aa: CASKGQGKTNQPQHF

d_gene: TRBD2
len: 14
v_gene: TRBV27
CDR3aa: CASRRAGAPNILFF

d_gene: NA
len: 14
v_gene: TRBV2
CDR3aa: CASSELGGSTEAFF

d_gene: NA
len: 15
v_gene: TRBV7-9
CDR3aa: CASSSPTQGRYEQYF

d_gene: NA
len: 16
v_gene: TRBV9
CDR3aa: CASSVGQWGSGNTIYF

d_gene: TRBD1
len: 11
v_gene: TRBV27
CDR3aa: CASSRGLGYTF

d_gene: NA
len: 14
v_gene: TRBV28
CDR3aa: CASSFVRENTEAFF

d_gene: TRBD1
len: 14
v_gene: TRBV11-3
CDR3aa: CASSFRQGGDGYTF

d_gene: TRBD2
len: 14
v_gene: TRBV10-3
CDR3aa: CATVTSGGTNEQFF

d_gene: NA
len: 15
v_gene: TRBV7-2
CDR3aa: CASNGGKSSYNEQFF

d_gene: NA
len: 12
v_gene: TRBV28
CDR3aa: CASSLLGGRFHF

d_gene: NA
len: 14
v_gene: TRBV30
CDR3aa: CAWSGQGGYQPQHF

d_gene: TRBD1
len: 16
v_gene: TRBV4-2
CDR3aa: CASSQDLVTGVGGYTF

d_gene: TRBD1
len: 15
v_gene: TRBV24-1
CDR3aa: CATSDPGTGINEQFF

d_gene: NA
len: 15
v_gene: TRBV4-3
CDR3aa: CASRLSVTNTGELFF

d_gene: TRBD1
len: 15
v_gene: TRBV27
CDR3aa: CASQPTGVFAGGYTF

d_gene: TRBD1
len: 14
v_gene: TRBV6-5
CDR3aa: CASSKRTGSTEAFF

d_gene: TRBD1
len: 15
v_gene: TRBV2
CDR3aa: CASSSAGGLPYGYTF

d_gene: NA
len: 13
v_gene: TRBV7-3
CDR3aa: CASSGTNTDTQYF

d_gene: TRBD1
len: 12
v_gene: TRBV7-2
CDR3aa: CATGDGYYEQYF

d_gene: TRBD2
len: 15
v_gene: TRBV25-1
CDR3aa: CASSDPSGGDNEQFF

d_gene: NA
len: 12
v_gene: TRBV29-1
CDR3aa: CSVEEENTEAFF

d_gene: NA
len: 17
v_gene: TRBV5-4
CDR3aa: CASSPGGDTITGGGYTF

d_gene: NA
len: 15
v_gene: TRBV10-3
CDR3aa: CAISPFGGFNYGYTF

d_gene: TRBD1
len: 15
v_gene: TRBV11-2
CDR3aa: CASSQGQGRTGELFF

d_gene: NA
len: 13
v_gene: TRBV28
CDR3aa: CASLGHNNSPLHF

d_gene: TRBD2
len: 17
v_gene: TRBV7-2
CDR3aa: CASSLVAELAGMETQYF

d_gene: NA
len: 22
v_gene: TRBV4-3
CDR3aa: CASSQDITTGTGAGTNTGELFF

d_gene: NA
len: 13
v_gene: TRBV7-6
CDR3aa: CASSLTGETEAFF